One sample yielded the 24 T cell receptor beta chains listed below, sequenced in a study of cytomegalovirus exposure and HLA in healthy donors (dated by TCRdb to 2016 to 2017). The library came from the immunoSEQ multiplex PCR assay. A mixture of 60 forward primers for TCR Vbeta segments and 13 reverse primers for TCR Jbeta segments was used in the multiplex PCR. TCRdb carries this immuneACCESS record with in-frame sequences only. Its versions omit some clonotypes, under half of them owing to an unresolved V gene in the studies checked, with the rest unexplained. For this sample there are roughly 110,000 clones; roughly 74% appear just once. 0.85% to 0.9% of the sample comes from the top ten. Material: PBMCs. All receptors derive from a woman in her 30s in good health and CMV-seronegative.

J is TRBJ2-7 and V is TRBV11-2; D uncertain. The CDR3 covers 14 residues. Germline CDR1 is SGHAT and CDR2 is FQNNGV. Trimming pared 1 base from V and 0 bases from J, leaving 7 bases between. The CDR3 protein is CASSLGLSSYEQYF. CDR3 in DNA: TGTGCCAGCAGCTTAGGTCTCAGCTCCTACGAGCAGTACTTC. Based on the CDR3 plus reference TRBV11-2 and TRBJ2-7, the full variable domain is EAGVAQSPRYKIIEKRQSVAFWCNPISGHATLYWYQQILGQGPKLLIQFQNNGVVDDSQLPKDRFSAERLKGVDSTLKIQPAKLEDSAVYLCASSLGLSSYEQYFGPGTRLTVT.

The chain has TRBV6-6 and TRBJ1-2; 7 nucleotides align to TRBD1. V lost 2 bases, J lost 7 bases, and 10 bases stayed unmatched. The germline V gene encodes CDR1 MNHNY and CDR2 SVGAGI (reference sequence). This CDR3 comprises 15 residues. In DNA, the CDR3 is TGTGCCAGCAGTTACGTTCGCCAGGGGGTCGGTGGCTACACCTTC. The encoded protein is CASSYVRQGVGGYTF.

In its sample, this clone was seen a few times. The rearrangement joins TRBV7-9 to TRBJ2-7, with D possibly TRBD1 on 5 matching bases. This CDR3 is built from 12 residues. Germline CDR1 SEHNR, CDR2 FQNEAQ (reference sequence). Trimming took 4 bases from V and 3 from J, leaving 7 bases between them. This chain's CDR3 is CASSSTVYEQYF. CDR3 DNA sequence: TGTGCCAGCAGCTCGACAGTCTACGAGCAGTACTTC.

This chain links TRBV5-1 with TRBJ1-2; no clear D. The CDR3 is 12 residues long. Trimming cost V 6 bases and J 6 bases, with 12 bases left between them. Looked up from germline, CDR1 is SGHRS and CDR2 is YFSETQ. The CDR3 bases are TGCGCCAGCAACATCGACTTCGATGGCTACACCTTC. Amino acids: CASNIDFDGYTF.

The chain joins TRBV4-2 to TRBJ1-1; 8 bases are shared with TRBD1. With V trimmed by 0 bases and J by 2 bases, 5 bases remained unmatched. The germline V gene has CDR1 LGHNA and CDR2 YNFKEQ. The CDR3 consists of 16 residues. The CDR3 DNA follows: TGTGCCAGCAGCCAAGATGCAGGACAGGGAAACACTGAAGCTTTCTTT. This translates into CASSQDAGQGNTEAFF.

CDR3 sequence reads: CASSPGTGVWEQYF. DNA for the CDR3: TGTGCCAGCAGCCCCGGGACAGGGGTTTGGGAGCAGTACTTC. V and J are TRBV27 and TRBJ2-7; 10 bases match TRBD1. Germline V lookup: CDR1 MNHEY, CDR2 SMNVEV (reference sequence). The CDR3 totals 14 residues. The trim removed 6 bases at V and 7 bases at J, leaving 9 bases unmatched.

This rearrangement joins TRBV5-8 to TRBJ1-2; TRBD1 matches 9 bases. CDR1 and CDR2 from the germline V gene are SGHTS and YDEGEE. Trimming took 6 bases from V and 7 from J; bases not matched to a gene: 16. There are 16 residues in the CDR3. CDR3 in amino acids: CASNLMAGQGFSGYTF. The CDR3 region has the DNA TGTGCCAGCAACCTTATGGCAGGACAGGGGTTCTCTGGCTACACCTTC.

This rearrangement joins TRBV5-1 to TRBJ2-7; no definite D call. V lost 2 bases and J lost 3, with 12 bases in between. CDR3 length equals 14 residues. The V gene's germline CDR1 is SGHRS and CDR2 YFSETQ. CDR3 bases: TGCGCCAGCAGCTTATCAGTATCGGGCTACGAGCAGTACTTC. Translated: CASSLSVSGYEQYF.

The chain combines TRBV6-5 with TRBJ1-2; D might be TRBD1 (5 bases). The V end was cut by 11 bases, the J end by 4 bases, with 17 bases between. Germline V gene sequence: CDR1 MNHEY, CDR2 SVGAGI. CDR3 size: 13 residues. The CDR3 coding sequence is TGTGCCTCGACCCCAGGGTTAAGCTATGGCTACACCTTC. As protein: CASTPGLSYGYTF.

The J gene is TRBJ2-7, the V gene TRBV7-2, with D possibly matching TRBD1 (5 bases). Per germline, CDR1 SGHTA and CDR2 FQGNSA. The CDR3 contains 16 residues. The V gene lost 1 base and the J gene lost 0 bases, with 13 bases spanning the gap. In DNA form, the CDR3 reads TGTGCCAGCAGCTTAGTAGGGGCTGGATCCTCCTACGAGCAGTACTTC. It translates to CASSLVGAGSSYEQYF. The variable domain in full, completed from reference TRBV7-2 and TRBJ2-7, reads GAGVSQSPSNKVTEKGKDVELRCDPISGHTALYWYRQSLGQGLEFLIYFQGNSAPDKSGLPSDRFSAERTGGSVSTLTIQRTQQEDSAVYLCASSLVGAGSSYEQYFGPGTRLTVT.

This clone appeared a few times. The rearrangement links TRBV29-1 to TRBJ1-2, with D perhaps matching TRBD1 (5 bases). Trimming removed 3 bases at V and 6 bases at J, with 20 bases between. This CDR3 spans 15 amino acids. Per the germline V gene, CDR1 is SQVTM and CDR2 is ANQGSEA. The chain's CDR3 is CSVDSGGEVSNGYTF. CDR3 bases: TGCAGCGTTGACTCCGGGGGGGAAGTCTCGAATGGCTACACCTTC.

This clone came up a few times. The chain combines TRBV27 with TRBJ1-4; 11 nucleotides match TRBD1. Losses at the gene ends were 6 bases for V and 14 bases for J; bases not matched to a gene: 8. CDR3 length: 13 amino acids. Germline lookup yields CDR1 MNHEY and CDR2 SMNVEV (reference sequence). DNA of the CDR3: TGTGCCAGCAGCCCCGGGACAGGGGGTGGTCTGTTTTTT. Its protein product is CASSPGTGGGLFF.

V is TRBV27 and J is TRBJ2-1, with 8 positions matching TRBD2. Trimming cost V 6 bases and J 3 bases; bases outside gene matches: 1. CDR3 length: 13 residues. Germline V lookup: CDR1 MNHEY, CDR2 SMNVEV (reference sequence). The CDR3 reads CASRSGGYNEQFF. The CDR3 DNA is TGTGCCAGCAGAAGCGGGGGCTACAATGAGCAGTTCTTC.

This sequence joins TRBV30 and TRBJ2-3; tentative D call: TRBD2 (6 bases). Per germline, CDR1 GTSNPN and CDR2 SVGIG (reference sequence). CDR3 size: 14 residues. Between the trimmed V and J ends, which lost 0 bases and 5 bases, there was a span of 12 bases. Here the CDR3 DNA reads TGTGCCTGGAGTGTACCGGGAGAGGGAGATACGCAGTATTTT. Translated, it gives CAWSVPGEGDTQYF.

CDR3 DNA: TGTGCCATCCGTAGGGCGGGTGGCACCGGGGAGCTGTTTTTT. Its translation: CAIRRAGGTGELFF. The chain employs TRBV10-3 and TRBJ2-2; TRBD2 is a possible D gene (5 bases). V dropped 8 bases and J dropped 4 bases, with 14 bases sitting between them. This CDR3 has 14 residues. Germline CDR1 is ENHRY and CDR2 is SYGVKD.

This clone has more than one count but fewer than ten. This chain joins TRBV5-1 and TRBJ1-1, with 9 positions matching TRBD1. The junction had 5 bases not matched to a gene; V was cut back by 6 bases and J by 2 bases. CDR3 length equals 14 residues. CDR1 SGHRS and CDR2 YFSETQ come from the germline V gene. The CDR3 DNA follows: TGCGCCAGCACAATGGGACAGGGCAACACTGAAGCTTTCTTT. The encoded protein is CASTMGQGNTEAFF.

The chain is built from TRBV18 and TRBJ1-2; a possible D gene is TRBD1 (6 bases). CDR1 is KGHSH and CDR2 is LQKENI in the germline V gene. This CDR3 region has 15 residues. The V end lost 3 bases, the J end lost 6 bases, and 17 bases lay between the germline ends. The CDR3 DNA sequence: TGTGCCAGCTCACCCCCGACAGGACTCCTCGATGGCTACACCTTC. It is translated as CASSPPTGLLDGYTF.

V gene TRBV4-1 combines with J gene TRBJ2-3; 7 positions match TRBD1. The CDR3 spans 16 residues. Looked up from germline, CDR1 is MGHRA and CDR2 is YSYEKL. With 6 bases clipped from V and 2 bases from J, the junction kept 11 bases outside the gene matches. The chain's CDR3 is CASSQPGQQLTDTQYF. In nucleotides, the CDR3 is TGCGCCAGCAGTCAGCCGGGACAGCAACTCACAGATACGCAGTATTTT.

The V gene is TRBV2, the J gene TRBJ2-7, with D perhaps matching TRBD1 (5 bases). Germline V lookup: CDR1 SNHLY, CDR2 FYNNEI. Trimming took off 6 bases at V and 6 bases at J, with 18 bases between the two ends. This CDR3 has 14 residues. This CDR3 reads CASRDQGSLGEQYF. The CDR3 bases are TGTGCCAGCAGGGACCAGGGTTCTCTCGGCGAGCAGTACTTC.

This sequence joins TRBV7-9 and TRBJ1-2; 9 nucleotides align to TRBD1. From germline, CDR1 is SEHNR and CDR2 FQNEAQ (reference sequence). J was trimmed by 2 bases and V by 5 bases; bases with no gene match: 3. CDR3 length: 14 amino acids. The CDR3 reads CASSVGTGNYGYTF. The CDR3 bases are TGTGCCAGCAGCGTAGGGACAGGGAACTATGGCTACACCTTC.

Remarks on this clone: Mismatch with germline at one junction end may stem from a read error. The chain couples TRBV29-1 to TRBJ2-5; D is uncertain. The CDR3 extends over 13 amino acids. The germline V gene has CDR1 SQVTM and CDR2 ANQGSEA. The CDR3 sequence: CSVEGPSSGTQYF. The DNA of the CDR3 is TGCAGCGTGGAAGGTCCCTCTTCCGGGACCCAGTACTTC.

The chain uses TRBV30 and TRBJ2-7, with 11 bases matching TRBD1. Germline V gives CDR1 GTSNPN, CDR2 SVGIG (reference sequence). The J segment lost 5 bases and the V segment lost 0 bases, leaving 3 bases of the junction unmatched. The CDR3 is 14 residues long. This CDR3 is CAWSVGTGGHEQYF. DNA of the CDR3: TGTGCCTGGAGTGTAGGGACAGGGGGACACGAGCAGTACTTC.

In nucleotides, the CDR3 is TGTGCCAGCAGCCCTTTTGCGGACAGCGCGTATGGCTACACCTTC. Translated, it gives CASSPFADSAYGYTF. The chain joins TRBV5-4 to TRBJ1-2, with D perhaps TRBD1 (6 bases). Trimming removed 4 bases at V and 5 bases at J, with 18 bases between. This CDR3 comprises 15 residues. The germline gives CDR1 SGHNT, CDR2 YYREEE (reference sequence). The whole variable domain, filled in from reference TRBV5-4 and TRBJ1-2, reads ETGVTQSPTHLIKTRGQQVTLRCSSQSGHNTVSWYQQALGQGPQFIFQYYREEENGRGNFPPRFSGLQFPNYSSELNVNALELDDSALYLCASSPFADSAYGYTFGSGTRLTVV.

The chain carries TRBV15 and TRBJ1-2, with TRBD1 matching 8 bases. The CDR3 sequence is 18 residues long. The germline V gene has CDR1 LNHNV and CDR2 YYDKDF (reference sequence). Trimming removed 1 base from V and 0 bases from J; junction bases left unmatched: 10. CDR3 nucleotides: TGTGCCACCAGCAGAGGGACAGGGACTTATTCATCTAACTATGGCTACACCTTC. This encodes CATSRGTGTYSSNYGYTF.